The rows below give T cell receptor beta chains drawn from one sample of a study of CD8+ T cells in alopecia areata. The repertoire was sequenced with immunoSEQ multiplex PCR; TCRdb's copy has only in-frame clones and lacks some. The sample includes 140,000 to 150,000 clones, 54% of them seen just once. This sample comprised CD8+ T cells sorted from blood, obtained at week 4, from a patient treated with tofacitinib. These receptor sequences come from a human donor with alopecia areata. The CDR3 runs from the conserved cysteine through the conserved F or W. Each record gives: J gene, clone size, D gene, V gene, CDR3 protein, CDR3 DNA. D genes are given only for firm matches. Some rows have no size entry. The others give once, few or many, or a class for an expanded clone.

TRBJ2-1 - TRBD2 TRBV13 CASSSTRLAGANEQFF TGTGCCAGCAGCTCGACCCGACTAGCGGGGGCCAATGAGCAGTTCTTC
TRBJ1-1 - - TRBV9 CASSVGEGRTEAFF TGTGCCAGCAGCGTAGGGGAGGGTCGGACTGAAGCTTTCTTT
TRBJ1-6 - - TRBV7-2 CASSSTGANSPFHF TGTGCCAGCAGCTCAACAGGCGCAAATTCACCCTTCCACTTT
TRBJ1-5 - - TRBV6-5 CASSSPGINNQPQHF TGTGCCAGCAGTTCCCCGGGGATTAACAATCAGCCCCAGCATTTT
TRBJ2-7 few - TRBV14 CASSQRSGTNKHEQYF TGTGCCAGCAGCCAACGGTCCGGGACAAATAAACACGAGCAGTACTTC
TRBJ2-7 - - TRBV5-1 CASSLGVARQDEQYF TGCGCCAGCAGCTTGGGGGTTGCCAGGCAGGACGAGCAGTACTTC
TRBJ2-4 - - TRBV7-9 CASSSVEALTVDIQYF TGTGCCAGCAGCTCAGTCGAAGCTTTGACGGTGGACATTCAGTACTTC
TRBJ1-5 - TRBD1 TRBV5-6 CASSLYGAGGGQPQHF TGTGCCAGCAGCTTGTACGGGGCAGGGGGCGGTCAGCCCCAGCATTTT
TRBJ2-3 - - TRBV15 CATSGGLTQYF TGTGCCACCAGCGGGGGACTGACGCAGTATTTT
TRBJ2-5 few - TRBV9 CASSVGGEETQYF TGTGCCAGCAGCGTAGGGGGAGAAGAGACCCAGTACTTC
TRBJ2-3 - - TRBV27 CASSLYWGAGDTQYF TGTGCCAGCAGTTTATACTGGGGGGCTGGGGATACGCAGTATTTT
TRBJ1-2 - - TRBV7-9 CASSLGRSPAAGYTF TGTGCCAGCAGCTTAGGTCGAAGCCCGGCAGCGGGCTACACCTTC
TRBJ1-2 - TRBD1 TRBV29-1 CSVLQGAVLGYTF TGCAGCGTTCTACAGGGGGCGGTTCTGGGGTACACCTTC
TRBJ2-7 - - TRBV9 CASSPRDFSYEQYF TGTGCCAGCAGCCCCAGGGACTTCTCCTACGAGCAGTACTTC
TRBJ2-1 - - TRBV4-3 CASSQVFQVYNEQFF TGCGCCAGCAGCCAAGTGTTCCAAGTCTACAATGAGCAGTTCTTC
TRBJ1-4 - - TRBV13 CASSLWGLNEKLFF TGTGCCAGCAGCTTATGGGGTCTTAATGAAAAACTGTTTTTT
TRBJ2-7 few - TRBV15 CATSRMTAAVPYEQYF TGTGCCACCAGCCGAATGACAGCGGCAGTCCCCTACGAGCAGTACTTC
TRBJ2-3 - TRBD2 TRBV6-5 CASSYSLVGGTDTQYF TGTGCCAGCAGTTACTCGTTGGTCGGGGGGACTGATACGCAGTATTTT
TRBJ2-1 - - TRBV6-1 CASSEGLLYEQFF TGTGCCAGCAGCGAAGGGCTACTCTATGAGCAGTTCTTC
TRBJ2-5 - TRBD1 TRBV5-1 CASSLVGQGVEYQETQYF TGCGCCAGCAGCTTGGTTGGACAGGGGGTCGAGTACCAAGAGACCCAGTACTTC